A selection of T cell receptor beta chains follows, all from one sample in a study of CD8 T cells in ankylosing spondylitis. TCRdb redid the calling of the 5' RACE reads with MiXCR, one entry per CDR3 protein. The sample comprises some 120,000 distinct CDR3 sequences, roughly an eighth of which are singletons, and 2.5% to 3.5% rests with the top ten. The specimen was blood, either unsorted or a sorted T cell fraction (not recorded which). The source of these receptors is a female donor with ankylosing spondylitis or in good health (not recorded which). Both conserved end residues are part of each CDR3. D genes are given only for firm matches. The size entry is marked missing in some rows and otherwise reads once, few, many or a size class.

d_call,j_call,v_call,clone_size,cdr3_nt,cdr3_aa
.,TRBJ2-1,TRBV12-3/TRBV12-4,many,TGTGCCAGCAGTTTACAGGGAGGCCCCTACAATGAGCAGTTCTTC,CASSLQGGPYNEQFF
TRBD2,TRBJ2-1,TRBV3-1,few,TGTGCCAGCAGCCAAGGCTCTAGCGGGAGCAATGAGCAGTTCTTC,CASSQGSSGSNEQFF
TRBD2,TRBJ2-5,TRBV29-1,few,TGCAGCGCTGGGACTAGCGGGACCGGGACCCAGTACTTC,CSAGTSGTGTQYF
.,TRBJ2-2,TRBV12-3/TRBV12-4,.,TGTGCCAGCAGTTCCCGTGGGGACACCGGGGAGCTGTTTTTT,CASSSRGDTGELFF
.,TRBJ2-3,TRBV7-2,many,TGTGCCAGCAGCTTGGCCAGGAGCACAGATACGCAGTATTTT,CASSLARSTDTQYF
TRBD2,TRBJ2-5,TRBV10-3,few,TGTGCCATCAGTCCGGGACTAGCGGCGGAGACCCAGTACTTC,CAISPGLAAETQYF
.,TRBJ2-1,TRBV7-2,many,TGTGCCAGCAGCTTAGAGAAAGGGAATGAGCAGTTCTTC,CASSLEKGNEQFF
.,TRBJ2-5,TRBV2,.,TGTGCCAGCAGTACTACGGTGTACCAAGAGACCCAGTACTTC,CASSTTVYQETQYF
TRBD1,TRBJ2-5,TRBV27,.,TGTGCCAGCAGGGACAGGGCGGAGACCCAGTACTTC,CASRDRAETQYF
.,TRBJ2-6,TRBV6-4,.,TGTGCCAGCAGTGATCAGGGAACTGGGGCCAACGTCCTGACTTTC,CASSDQGTGANVLTF
.,TRBJ2-3,TRBV10-2,.,TGCGCCAGCGGCGGTCGACAGCCTCGGGCGGATACGCAGTATTTT,CASGGRQPRADTQYF
.,TRBJ1-1,TRBV29-1,many,TGCAGCGTTGACTCCGGGGGTATTAAGAAGACTGAAGCTTTCTTT,CSVDSGGIKKTEAFF
.,TRBJ2-5,TRBV6-5,many,TGTGCCAGCAGCCCAGCAAGGGAGACCCAGTACTTC,CASSPARETQYF
TRBD2,TRBJ2-3,TRBV11-1,many,TGTGCCAGCAGCTTACCCCCGCGACTAGCGGGGGGCACAGATACGCAGTATTTT,CASSLPPRLAGGTDTQYF
TRBD1,TRBJ2-7,TRBV19,few,TGTGCCAGTAGTATCACCGGGACAGGGTTGTACTTC,CASSITGTGLYF
.,TRBJ2-3,TRBV9,few,TGTGCCAGCAGCGAGACAGTCGCAGATACGCAGTATTTT,CASSETVADTQYF
TRBD1,TRBJ2-3,TRBV9,few,TGTGCCAGCAGCAAACGACAGGGCGTGGACACAGATACGCAGTATTTT,CASSKRQGVDTDTQYF
.,TRBJ2-2,TRBV9,few,TGTGCCAGCAGCGTAGACGGGGGGGAGCTGTTTTTT,CASSVDGGELFF
.,TRBJ2-1,TRBV6-1,.,TGTGCCAGCAGTTGGAGGGCTTTTGATGAGCAGTTCTTC,CASSWRAFDEQFF
.,TRBJ2-7,TRBV20-1,.,TGCAGTGCTAGAGATCGGGCGGGCAACTACGAGCAGTACTTC,CSARDRAGNYEQYF
.,TRBJ2-1,TRBV5-1,many,TGCGCCAGCAGCTTGGTAGGAGGGTCGATCAATGAGCAGTTCTTC,CASSLVGGSINEQFF
TRBD2,TRBJ2-5,TRBV7-6,.,TGTGCCAGCAGCGAACTAGCGGGGGGCTTCCAAGAGACCCAGTACTTC,CASSELAGGFQETQYF
.,TRBJ1-2,TRBV12-3/TRBV12-4,.,TGTGCCAGCAGTGGGGACACACTATTTAGTGGCTACACCTTC,CASSGDTLFSGYTF
.,TRBJ2-2,TRBV12-3/TRBV12-4,many,TGTGCCAGCAGTCCCTCGTCGGCCGGGGAGCTGTTTTTT,CASSPSSAGELFF
TRBD1,TRBJ1-4,TRBV30,few,TGTGCCTGGAGTCCCGGACAGGGGATTAGTGAAAAACTGTTTTTT,CAWSPGQGISEKLFF
.,TRBJ1-2,TRBV7-8,.,TGTGCCAGCAGCTTAGCCGGAAGTAACTATGGCTACACCTTC,CASSLAGSNYGYTF
.,TRBJ2-3,TRBV20-1,few,TGCAGTGCTATCATCGATTATACAGATACGCAGTATTTT,CSAIIDYTDTQYF
TRBD1,TRBJ1-2,TRBV7-2,few,TGTGCCAGCAGTCAATGGACAGGCCCCTATGGCTACACCTTC,CASSQWTGPYGYTF
.,TRBJ1-5,TRBV5-1,few,TGCGCCAGCAGCCCTGGGACATTGCCGGGGCCCCAGCATTTT,CASSPGTLPGPQHF
.,TRBJ2-1,TRBV7-6,few,TGTGCCAGCAGCTTAGCGGGGGGGCCTGGCCATGAGCAGTTCTTC,CASSLAGGPGHEQFF
.,TRBJ2-3,TRBV20-1,many,TGCAGTGCTAAACGCTCTCCTAGCACAGATACGCAGTATTTT,CSAKRSPSTDTQYF
.,TRBJ2-1,TRBV5-1,.,TGCGCCAGCAGCTTCGGAGGGGGCCTAACCTACAATGAGCAGTTCTTC,CASSFGGGLTYNEQFF
.,TRBJ2-3,TRBV7-3,.,TGTGCCAGCAGCAAAGGGACGGCAGATACGCAGTATTTT,CASSKGTADTQYF
TRBD2,TRBJ2-3,TRBV6-5,many,TGTGCCAGCAGTTACTCGATTACTAGCGCAGTCACAGATACGCAGTATTTT,CASSYSITSAVTDTQYF
TRBD2,TRBJ2-7,TRBV20-1,.,TGCAGTGCTAGTAGCGGGAAAAGCTCCTACGAGCAGTACTTC,CSASSGKSSYEQYF
.,TRBJ2-2,TRBV5-1,few,TGCGCCAGCAGCACCGGGAACACCGGGGAGCTGTTTTTT,CASSTGNTGELFF
.,TRBJ2-6,TRBV2,.,TGTGCCAGCAGTGAAGACTCAGGCGGTGGGGCCAACGTCCTGACTTTC,CASSEDSGGGANVLTF
.,TRBJ1-1,TRBV20-1,few,TGCAGTGCTAGTAAAGGCCCGAACACTGAAGCTTTCTTT,CSASKGPNTEAFF
.,TRBJ2-1,TRBV19,few,TGTGCGAGTGGCTTCGGACCGATCAATGAGCAGTTCTTC,CASGFGPINEQFF
.,TRBJ2-3,TRBV5-6,.,TGTGCCAGCAGCTTGAGGGCGGGGTCGCAGTATTTT,CASSLRAGSQYF
TRBD1,TRBJ1-5,TRBV20-1,many,TGCAGTGCTACCGGGACAGTCAATCAGCCCCAGCATTTT,CSATGTVNQPQHF
TRBD2,TRBJ2-2,TRBV20-1,.,TGCTGTGCTAGTGTAGCGGGGTTAAACACCGGGGAGCTGTTTTTT,CCASVAGLNTGELFF
TRBD1,TRBJ2-1,TRBV24-1,few,TGTGCCACCAGTGATTCGCGGAAACGGGACAGGCGTACCTACAATGAGCAGTTCTTC,CATSDSRKRDRRTYNEQFF
TRBD2,TRBJ2-1,TRBV5-6,few,TGTGCCAGCAGCCGAGTAGCGGGGGGGACCTACAATGAGCAGTTCTTC,CASSRVAGGTYNEQFF
.,TRBJ1-2,TRBV10-3,many,TGTGCCACCCACCTACAGGGTAGCTATGGCTACACCTTC,CATHLQGSYGYTF
TRBD1,TRBJ1-1,TRBV4-1,many,TGCGCCAGCAGCCAAGATCCCCCGACAGGGAGACCGAACACTGAAGCTTTCTTT,CASSQDPPTGRPNTEAFF
.,TRBJ1-2,TRBV7-2,few,TGTGCCAGCACCATGGACAGTTCCTATGGCTACACCTTC,CASTMDSSYGYTF
TRBD1,TRBJ2-5,TRBV5-8,.,TGTGCCAGCAGCTTGTTGACAGGGGGCGAAGAGACCCAGTACTTC,CASSLLTGGEETQYF
.,TRBJ2-2,TRBV2,.,TGTGCCGTCCGGCCGGGACTGAAGAACACCGGGGAGCTGTTTTTT,CAVRPGLKNTGELFF
.,TRBJ2-2,TRBV5-4,.,TGTGCCAGCAGCAAAAAGGAAGAGGAGCTGTTTTTT,CASSKKEEELFF
.,TRBJ2-5,TRBV6-5,.,TGTGCCAGCAGTTACTCTTTCAGGGGAGAGACCCAGTACTTC,CASSYSFRGETQYF
.,TRBJ2-6,TRBV28,.,TGTGCCACCCTCCAATCTGGGGCCAACGTCCTGACTTTC,CATLQSGANVLTF
TRBD2,TRBJ2-3,TRBV7-2,few,TGTGCCAGCAGCCCCAACACCGGGACTACCACAGATACGCAGTATTTT,CASSPNTGTTTDTQYF
TRBD2,TRBJ2-2,TRBV5-1,many,TGCGCCAGCAGCACGACTAGCGGGGGATATTCCGGGGAGCTGTTTTTT,CASSTTSGGYSGELFF
.,TRBJ2-3,TRBV9,many,TGTGCCAGCAGCGTAGACGATTGGTCAACAGATACGCAGTATTTT,CASSVDDWSTDTQYF
TRBD2,TRBJ2-5,TRBV20-1,few,TGCAGTGCCCCTCGGGCACTAGCGGGGGGGTCCCAAGAGACCCAGTACTTC,CSAPRALAGGSQETQYF